This T cell receptor (beta chain) originates from a study of shared clonotypes between healthy human individuals. This clone showed up just once. The antigen is not known. Different DNA sequences within this sample yield the same CDR3. Findings and caveats of the study: A handful of donors had around 5% of their naive CD4 clonotypes in common.

The assay was immunoSEQ multiplex PCR, and TCRdb's table has in-frame clones only and misses some. The sample shows roughly 2.2 million clones, approximately 90% of them seen only once. Germline CDR1 is SGHTA and CDR2 is FQGNSA. Unmatched junction bases numbered 1, after V lost 0 bases and J lost 2 bases. The CDR3 sequence is 15 residues long. This clonotype was obtained from a man between 18 and 35 years old in good health. Some clones in this sample may be carry-over from other donors' samples. The sample taken for sequencing was naive CD4+ T cells from PBMCs. Subset defined: CD45RA+ positively selected. The chain is built from TRBV7-2 and TRBJ2-5; TRBD1 aligns across 9 bases. In nucleotides, the CDR3 is TGTGCCAGCAGCTTAGCCGGACAGGGGCAAGAGACCCAGTACTTC. Protein sequence: CASSLAGQGQETQYF.